The 30 T cell receptor beta chains below all came from one sample that was sequenced in a study of blood T cell repertoires in COVID-19. Clones were read by immunoSEQ multiplex PCR, and TCRdb kept only the in-frame ones, dropping some. The sample comprises under 350,000 clones, about 87% of which are singletons, and roughly 1.3% rests with the top ten. The sample comprised peripheral blood. These receptors were collected from a man aged 65 to 85 with acute or convalescent COVID-19.

As regards this clone: The identical CDR3 is also encoded by other nucleotide sequences in the sample. The gene calls are TRBV6-2 or TRBV6-3 and TRBJ2-7; 10 bases map to TRBD2. J was trimmed by 7 bases and V by 0 bases; bases with no gene match: 15. There are 18 residues in the CDR3. CDR1 is MNHEY, CDR2 SVGEGT, per germline. The DNA for the CDR3 is TGTGCCAGCAGTTACTCAGTATGGCTAGCGGGAGACACTTGGGAGCAGTACTTC. It translates to CASSYSVWLAGDTWEQYF.

The V call is TRBV3-1 (or the pseudogene TRBV3-2), the J call TRBJ2-1; D is perhaps TRBD2 (7 bases). CDR1 is LGHDT, CDR2 YNNKEL, per germline (reference sequence). The germline V and J ends were trimmed by 0 bases and 15 bases, with 15 bases remaining between them. CDR3 size: 13 residues. CDR3 in DNA: TGTGCCAGCAGCCAAGATTCCTCGGGGGGCAGGTTCTTC. Translated, it gives CASSQDSSGGRFF.

The chain uses TRBV5-1 and TRBJ2-2, with D possibly being TRBD2 (6 bases). Germline V lookup: CDR1 SGHRS, CDR2 YFSETQ. This CDR3 is 16 amino acids long. V lost 4 bases, J lost 3 bases, and 16 bases lay in between. In nucleotides, the CDR3 is TGCGCCAGCAGCGCGCGGGGCAGGGCGGACACCGGGGAGCTGTTTTTT. This encodes CASSARGRADTGELFF.

This clone was observed a single time. Other DNA sequences in the sample encode the same CDR3. V usage is TRBV7-2 and J usage is TRBJ1-6; D is perhaps TRBD1 (5 bases). Trimming cost V 1 base and J 8 bases, with 12 bases left between them. The CDR3 has 15 amino acids. Germline lookup yields CDR1 SGHTA and CDR2 FQGNSA. Here the CDR3 reads CASSLVGGTDSPLHF. CDR3 DNA: TGTGCCAGCAGCTTAGTCGGGGGGACGGATTCACCCCTCCACTTT.

The gene calls are TRBV30 and TRBJ2-1; D remains unclear. The length of the CDR3 is 13 residues. In germline, CDR1 is GTSNPN, CDR2 SVGIG (reference sequence). V dropped 1 base and J dropped 0 bases, with 4 bases sitting between them. The CDR3 is CAWSGSSYNEQFF. Here the CDR3 DNA reads TGTGCCTGGAGTGGGAGCTCCTACAATGAGCAGTTCTTC. The full variable domain, completed using reference TRBV30 and TRBJ2-1, is SQTIHQWPATLVQPVGSPLSLECTVEGTSNPNLYWYRQAAGRGLQLLFYSVGIGQISSEVPQNLSASRPQDRQFILSSKKLLLSDSGFYLCAWSGSSYNEQFFGPGTRLTVL.

For this clone: This same CDR3 is encoded by further DNA sequences in the sample. The chain has TRBV19 and TRBJ1-1, with no clear D. In germline, CDR1 is LNHDA, CDR2 SQIVND (reference sequence). V was cut by 1 base and J by 3 bases, with 6 bases left in between. This CDR3 is 13 amino acids long. The CDR3 coding sequence is TGTGCCAGTAGTATAGGGGCATACACTGAAGCTTTCTTT. Protein sequence: CASSIGAYTEAFF.

The chain carries TRBV28 and TRBJ1-1, with unresolved D. The CDR3 contains 14 residues. The germline V and J ends were trimmed by 4 bases and 0 bases, with 9 bases remaining between them. Germline V gene lookup returns CDR1 MDHEN and CDR2 SYDVKM. This CDR3 reads CASSSGSMNTEAFF. Written as DNA, the CDR3 is TGTGCCAGCAGTTCAGGCTCTATGAACACTGAAGCTTTCTTT.

The chain is built from TRBV5-1 and TRBJ2-5, with 8 bases lining up with TRBD1. From germline, CDR1 is SGHRS and CDR2 YFSETQ. The CDR3 has 15 amino acids. V dropped 2 bases and J dropped 0; count of bases not matched to a gene: 3. CDR3 bases: TGCGCCAGCAGCTTTGACAGGGGCCACCAAGAGACCCAGTACTTC. This codes for CASSFDRGHQETQYF.

This sequence joins TRBV7-2 and TRBJ1-3; TRBD1 is a possible D gene (6 bases). Trimming took 5 bases from V and 0 from J, leaving 20 bases between them. Germline V gene sequence: CDR1 SGHTA, CDR2 FQGNSA. This CDR3 has 18 amino acids. The CDR3 DNA is TGTGCCAGCAGCCCCCTTGGGGGCAGGGTTATCTCTGGAAACACCATATATTTT. Its translation: CASSPLGGRVISGNTIYF.

CDR3 in amino acids: CASSPKGGGTGELFF. CDR3 in DNA: TGTGCCAGCAGCCCAAAGGGCGGGGGCACCGGGGAGCTGTTTTTT. V is TRBV7-3 and J is TRBJ2-2, with TRBD2 identical over 7 bases. Germline-derived CDR1 and CDR2 are SGHTA and FQGTGA. The CDR3 runs to 15 residues. Trimming took 5 bases from V and 4 from J; bases not matched to a gene: 7.

This clone came up once. This chain links TRBV19 with TRBJ1-5, with TRBD1 matching 8 bases. Germline V CDR1 and CDR2: LNHDA, SQIVND (reference sequence). The CDR3 is 16 amino acids. J was trimmed by 0 bases and V by 4 bases; bases with no gene match: 5. CDR3: CASSRQGWDSNQPQHF. The CDR3 DNA reads as TGTGCCAGTAGTAGACAGGGGTGGGATAGCAATCAGCCCCAGCATTTT. Filled out from reference TRBV19 and TRBJ1-5, the complete variable domain reads DGGITQSPKYLFRKEGQNVTLSCEQNLNHDAMYWYRQDPGQGLRLIYYSQIVNDFQKGDIAEGYSVSREKKESFPLTVTSAQKNPTAFYLCASSRQGWDSNQPQHFGDGTRLSIL.

This clone is medium-sized in the sample. V usage is TRBV5-4 and J usage is TRBJ2-3; D not certain. Trimming stripped 0 bases from V and 2 bases from J, with 7 bases between. This CDR3 has 14 residues. Germline loops: CDR1 SGHNT, CDR2 YYREEE (reference sequence). This CDR3 is CASSLGLSTDTQYF. CDR3 in DNA: TGTGCCAGCAGCTTGGGACTTTCCACAGATACGCAGTATTTT.

The chain combines TRBV5-4 with TRBJ1-6; weak D call: TRBD1 (6 bases). The ends were cut back, 4 bases at V and 5 bases at J, with 10 bases in the middle. Germline-derived CDR1 and CDR2 are SGHNT and YYREEE (reference sequence). The CDR3 sequence is 14 residues long. As DNA, the CDR3 is TGTGCCAGCAGCCAGGACAGAAATAATTCACCCCTCCACTTT. Translation gives CASSQDRNNSPLHF.

DNA for the CDR3: TGTGCCAGCAGCCCGACTAGCGGGAGGGTCACCGGGGAGCTGTTTTTT. The encoded protein is CASSPTSGRVTGELFF. The V gene is TRBV5-4, the J gene TRBJ2-2; 14 bases fit TRBD2. V lost 4 bases and J lost 4; bases outside the gene matches: 3. The length of the CDR3 is 16 residues. Germline V gives CDR1 SGHNT, CDR2 YYREEE (reference sequence).

The V gene is TRBV28, the J gene TRBJ1-3, with TRBD1 matching 8 bases. After removal of 8 bases from V and 0 bases from J, the junction contained 12 bases not matched to a gene. The CDR3 is 17 amino acids. Germline V gene data show CDR1 as MDHEN and CDR2 as SYDVKM. In DNA, the CDR3 is TGTGCCAGCGCATGGACAGGGATCACCTACTCTGGAAACACCATATATTTT. Its protein is CASAWTGITYSGNTIYF. Full variable domain (remainder filled in from reference TRBV28 and TRBJ1-3): DVKVTQSSRYLVKRTGEKVFLECVQDMDHENMFWYRQDPGLGLRLIYFSYDVKMKEKGDIPEGYSVSREKKERFSLILESASTNQTSMYLCASAWTGITYSGNTIYFGEGSWLTVV.

This sequence joins TRBV3-1 (or the pseudogene TRBV3-2) and TRBJ1-6, with a weak D call TRBD1 (6 bases). V lost 8 bases and J 7 bases, leaving 21 bases between the germline ends. CDR1 and CDR2 (germline): LGHDT, YNNKEL (reference sequence). The CDR3 is 16 amino acids. The CDR3 spells CASSTIQGLGNSPLHF. The CDR3 bases are TGTGCCAGCTCCACAATACAGGGCCTGGGAAATTCACCCCTCCACTTT.

The chain employs TRBV21-1 and TRBJ2-7; the table names TRBD1, a call not compared with the DNA. TRBV21-1 constitutes a pseudogene. This CDR3 has 16 amino acids. Here the CDR3 reads CASSKGGQGEFYEQYF. The DNA of the CDR3 is TGTGCCAGCAGCAAAGGGGGACAGGGAGAATTCTACGAGCAGTACTTC.

The V call is TRBV5-6, the J call TRBJ1-1; no reliable D call. The CDR3 has 15 residues. V dropped 0 bases and J dropped 4 bases, with 13 bases sitting between them. Germline V gene data show CDR1 as SGHDT and CDR2 as YYEEEE. The CDR3 nucleotides are TGTGCCAGCAGCTTGGTCCCGGGGATGGGCACTGAAGCTTTCTTT. Its protein product is CASSLVPGMGTEAFF.

The chain links TRBV24-1 to TRBJ1-3, with D perhaps TRBD1 (5 bases). The V and J ends lost 2 bases and 3 bases respectively, with 10 bases between them. CDR3 length: 15 amino acids. CDR1 KGHDR and CDR2 SFDVKD come from the germline V gene. CDR3 sequence reads: CATSDSRDFGNTIYF. The CDR3, as DNA: TGTGCCACCAGTGATTCACGGGACTTTGGAAACACCATATATTTT.

About this clone itself: This CDR3 is also generated by other DNA sequences in the sample. V and J are TRBV4-2 and TRBJ2-3; D gene uncertain. Trimming cost V 0 bases and J 3 bases, with 7 bases left between them. Germline lookup yields CDR1 LGHNA and CDR2 YNFKEQ. The length of the CDR3 is 14 residues. The CDR3 is CASSQDTTTDTQYF. In DNA form, the CDR3 reads TGTGCCAGCAGCCAAGATACTACGACAGATACGCAGTATTTT.

The V and J genes are TRBV4-1 and TRBJ1-4; no clear D. The CDR3 is 16 amino acids. Trimming left V 0 bases short and J 5 bases short, with 13 bases between. Germline CDR1 reads MGHRA; CDR2 reads YSYEKL. The CDR3 DNA reads TGCGCCAGCAGCCAAGATCAGTCGTCGGGGAATGAAAAACTGTTTTTT. Translation gives CASSQDQSSGNEKLFF.

The gene calls are TRBV5-4 and TRBJ1-3; a possible D gene is TRBD1 (5 bases). Germline-derived CDR1 and CDR2 are SGHNT and YYREEE (reference sequence). Trimming removed 4 bases from V and 4 bases from J, with 15 bases in between. The CDR3 has 15 amino acids. The CDR3 nucleotides are TGTGCCAGCAGCCTTGGAGGGGCGTCCGGAAACACCATATATTTT. It encodes CASSLGGASGNTIYF.

This clone was counted a few times. The genes are TRBV9 and TRBJ2-7, with 8 bases lining up with TRBD1. This CDR3 is 15 amino acids long. Looked up from germline, CDR1 is SGDLS and CDR2 is YYNGEE. Trimming took 4 bases from V and 1 from J; bases not matched to a gene: 7. This chain's CDR3 is CASSLGTGRSYEQYF. The CDR3 coding sequence is TGTGCCAGCAGCCTGGGGACAGGACGGTCCTACGAGCAGTACTTC.

This chain links TRBV3-1 (or the pseudogene TRBV3-2) with TRBJ1-4; 9 nucleotides agree with TRBD1. CDR3 size: 15 residues. In germline, CDR1 is LGHDT, CDR2 YNNKEL (reference sequence). With V trimmed by 6 bases and J by 8 bases, 10 bases remained unmatched. In DNA form, the CDR3 reads TGTGCCAGCAGTAGCTCTCGACAGGGGGGAGAAAAACTGTTTTTT. Protein: CASSSSRQGGEKLFF.

The V gene is TRBV30, the J gene TRBJ1-3, with D possibly matching TRBD1 (6 bases). This CDR3 has 14 residues. Trimming cost V 0 bases and J 3 bases, with 9 bases left between them. Per the germline V gene, CDR1 is GTSNPN and CDR2 is SVGIG (reference sequence). The CDR3 sequence is CAWSVGQSGNTIYF. For the CDR3, the DNA is TGTGCCTGGAGTGTAGGACAGAGTGGAAACACCATATATTTT.

Concerning this clone: Other DNA sequences in the same sample also yield this CDR3. CDR3 sequence: CASSIRTGGYEQYF. CDR3 in DNA: TGTGCCAGTAGTATCAGGACAGGGGGCTACGAGCAGTACTTC. The chain links TRBV19 to TRBJ2-7; 10 bases fit TRBD1. Germline V lookup: CDR1 LNHDA, CDR2 SQIVND (reference sequence). Trimming cost V 3 bases and J 3 bases; bases outside gene matches: 2. This CDR3 contains 14 residues.

This clone appeared a few times. The CDR3 coding sequence is TGTGCCTGGACCTCCCGGACGGGGTTTGGCTACACCTTC. Translating it yields CAWTSRTGFGYTF. This chain connects TRBV30 to TRBJ1-2; D ambiguous. CDR3 length equals 13 residues. Germline CDR1 is GTSNPN and CDR2 is SVGIG (reference sequence). V was clipped by 4 bases and J by 7 bases, with 16 bases between them.

The rearrangement links TRBV5-6 to TRBJ2-7; TRBD2 might be the D (6 bases). The CDR3 contains 17 residues. The germline V gene encodes CDR1 SGHDT and CDR2 YYEEEE. V dropped 0 bases and J dropped 1 base, with 17 bases sitting between them. DNA of the CDR3: TGTGCCAGCAGCTTGGCCAGATGGGACTGGTCGTCCTACGAGCAGTACTTC. Amino acids: CASSLARWDWSSYEQYF.

The chain recombines TRBV5-4 with TRBJ2-1, with a possible D match to TRBD1 (5 bases). The germline gives CDR1 SGHNT, CDR2 YYREEE (reference sequence). The CDR3 length is 14 residues. The germline V and J ends were trimmed by 4 bases and 6 bases, with 14 bases remaining between them. This chain's CDR3 is CASSPSTQVNEQFF. DNA of the CDR3: TGTGCCAGCAGCCCAAGTACACAGGTCAATGAGCAGTTCTTC.

In DNA form, the CDR3 reads TGTGCCAGCAGCCAGGGGAGCTCTAGGAGGAAAGAGACCCAGTACTTC. Translation gives CASSQGSSRRKETQYF. This chain connects TRBV3-1 (or the pseudogene TRBV3-2) to TRBJ2-5; maybe TRBD2 (5 bases). The germline gives CDR1 LGHDT, CDR2 YNNKEL (reference sequence). The CDR3 covers 16 residues. Trimming cost V 3 bases and J 3 bases, with 17 bases left between them.